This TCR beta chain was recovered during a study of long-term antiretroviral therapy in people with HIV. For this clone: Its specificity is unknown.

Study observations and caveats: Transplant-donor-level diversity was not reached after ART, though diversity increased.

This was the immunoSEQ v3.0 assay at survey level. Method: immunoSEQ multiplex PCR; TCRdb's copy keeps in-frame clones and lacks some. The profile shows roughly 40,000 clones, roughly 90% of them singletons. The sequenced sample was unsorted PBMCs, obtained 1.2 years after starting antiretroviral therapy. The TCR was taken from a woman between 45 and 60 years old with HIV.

The CDR3 nucleotides are TGTGCCAGCAGCTTCGTCGGGACAGAGACCTACGAGCAGTACTTC. This encodes CASSFVGTETYEQYF. This chain joins TRBV7-2 and TRBJ2-7; TRBD1 aligns across 7 bases. CDR3 length: 15 amino acids. The V gene end was trimmed by 3 bases and the J gene end by 2 bases; junction bases not matched to a gene: 7. From germline, CDR1 is SGHTA and CDR2 FQGNSA.